The clone carrying this T cell receptor beta chain was seen a single time. This sample was taken from a study of blood T cell repertoires in COVID-19. Assay: immunoSEQ multiplex PCR; the TCRdb copy retains only in-frame clones and omits some. The sample lists 250,000 or so clones; around 90% were seen once. Sequencing was performed on PBMCs or T cells enriched from blood (not recorded which). The TCR was taken from a woman aged 25 to 45 with acute COVID-19.

The CDR3, as DNA: TGTGCCAGCAGTTTATTGGCGGGACAGTCGCTGAATGAGCAGTTCTTC. Amino acid sequence: CASSLLAGQSLNEQFF. The V and J genes are TRBV28 and TRBJ2-1; tentatively, D is TRBD1 (7 bases). This CDR3 comprises 16 residues. V was shortened by 1 base and J by 7 bases, with 17 bases between the two germline ends. Looked up from germline, CDR1 is MDHEN and CDR2 is SYDVKM.